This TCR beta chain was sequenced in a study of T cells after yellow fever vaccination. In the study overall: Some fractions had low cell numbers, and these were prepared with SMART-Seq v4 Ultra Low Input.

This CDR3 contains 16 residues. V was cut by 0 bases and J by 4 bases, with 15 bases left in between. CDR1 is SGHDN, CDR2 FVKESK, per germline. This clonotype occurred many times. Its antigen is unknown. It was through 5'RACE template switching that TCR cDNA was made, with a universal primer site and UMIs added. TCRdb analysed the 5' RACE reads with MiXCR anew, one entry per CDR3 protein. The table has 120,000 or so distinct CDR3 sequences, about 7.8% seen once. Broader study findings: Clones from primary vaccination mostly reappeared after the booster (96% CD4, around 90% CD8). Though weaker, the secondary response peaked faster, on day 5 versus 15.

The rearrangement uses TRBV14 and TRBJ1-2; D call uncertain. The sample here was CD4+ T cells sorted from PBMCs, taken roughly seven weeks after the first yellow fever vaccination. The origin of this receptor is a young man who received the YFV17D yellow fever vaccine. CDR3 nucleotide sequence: TGTGCCAGCAGCCAAGAGAATGACGCATGGGGCTATGGCTACACCTTC. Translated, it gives CASSQENDAWGYGYTF. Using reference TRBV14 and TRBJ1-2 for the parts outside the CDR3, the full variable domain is EAGVTQFPSHSVIEKGQTVTLRCDPISGHDNLYWYRRVMGKEIKFLLHFVKESKQDESGMPNNRFLAERTGGTYSTLKVQPAELEDSGVYFCASSQENDAWGYGYTFGSGTRLTVV.